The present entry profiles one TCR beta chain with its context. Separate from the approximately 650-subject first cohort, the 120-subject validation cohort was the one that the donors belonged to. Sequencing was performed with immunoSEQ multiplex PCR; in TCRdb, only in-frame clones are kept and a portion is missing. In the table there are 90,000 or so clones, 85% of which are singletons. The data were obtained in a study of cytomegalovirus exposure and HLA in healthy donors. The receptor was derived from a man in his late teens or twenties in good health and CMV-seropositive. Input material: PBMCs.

CDR3 in DNA: TGTGCCACCAGCAGAGATCCCTCGGGTAGCGGGAAGCTCTACAATGAGCAGTTCTTC. Amino acids: CATSRDPSGSGKLYNEQFF. V is TRBV15 and J is TRBJ2-1; 8 bases are a match to TRBD2. V lost 0 bases, J lost 3 bases, and 13 bases stayed unmatched. In germline, CDR1 is LNHNV, CDR2 YYDKDF (reference sequence). The CDR3 spans 19 residues.